Presented here are 15 T cell receptor beta chains from one specimen sequenced in a study of blood T cell repertoires in COVID-19. The protocol was immunoSEQ multiplex PCR, while the TCRdb copy is restricted to in-frame clones and leaves out a portion. The sample yields 150,000 to 200,000 clones, 76% seen once. The sample taken for sequencing was PBMCs or T cells enriched from blood (not recorded which). Receptors were obtained from a woman in her fifties or sixties with acute COVID-19.

The gene calls are TRBV6-5 and TRBJ1-1, with 7 bases that match TRBD1. The germline V gene has CDR1 MNHEY and CDR2 SVGAGI. The CDR3 runs to 15 residues. V lost 6 bases to trimming and J lost 6 bases; unmatched junction nucleotides: 13. CDR3 loop: CASRPPLDRAPEAFF. The CDR3 nucleotides are TGTGCCAGCAGACCGCCCCTAGACAGGGCTCCTGAAGCTTTCTTT.

The rearrangement links TRBV5-1 to TRBJ2-1, with D possibly TRBD2 on 7 matching bases. This CDR3 region has 16 residues. The V gene's germline CDR1 is SGHRS and CDR2 YFSETQ. Trimming left V 1 base short and J 3 bases short, with 14 bases between. This CDR3 reads CASSLRSGGLYNEQFF. Written as DNA, the CDR3 is TGCGCCAGCAGCTTGAGGTCGGGGGGCCTCTACAATGAGCAGTTCTTC.

This chain connects TRBV29-1 to TRBJ2-3; TRBD1 matches at 8 bases. The V gene's germline CDR1 is SQVTM and CDR2 ANQGSEA. Trimming took 0 bases from V and 0 from J; bases not matched to a gene: 8. The CDR3 runs 17 residues. Here the CDR3 reads CSVEDRRTGISTDTQYF. The DNA for the CDR3 is TGCAGCGTTGAAGACCGCCGGACAGGGATTAGCACAGATACGCAGTATTTT.

This clone was observed a handful of times. This chain uses TRBV5-4 with TRBJ1-6; 7 nucleotides match TRBD1. The germline V gene has CDR1 SGHNT and CDR2 YYREEE (reference sequence). The CDR3 consists of 17 residues. V lost 4 bases, J lost 0 bases, and 7 bases stayed unmatched. The CDR3 loop is CASSPGTESSYNSPLHF. The CDR3 DNA reads as TGTGCCAGCAGCCCCGGGACAGAAAGCTCCTATAATTCACCCCTCCACTTT.

This clone was detected only once. The chain links TRBV20-1 to TRBJ2-2; D is ambiguous. Between the trimmed V and J ends, which lost 3 bases and 7 bases, there was a span of 18 bases. The CDR3 has 15 amino acids. CDR1 is DFQATT and CDR2 is SNEGSKA in the germline V gene (reference sequence). The CDR3 reads CSASGDNGLDGELFF. The CDR3 DNA sequence: TGCAGTGCTAGTGGCGACAACGGCTTGGACGGGGAGCTGTTTTTT.

The genes are TRBV6-4 and TRBJ2-3; TRBD2 agrees at 9 bases. The length of the CDR3 is 15 residues. The germline V gene has CDR1 MRHNA and CDR2 SNTAGT. V dropped 0 bases and J dropped 8; count of bases not matched to a gene: 6. In DNA, the CDR3 is TGTGCCAGCAGTGACTCCAGCGGGGGGTCGGTTACGCAGTATTTT. Translated: CASSDSSGGSVTQYF.

The chain links TRBV5-5 to TRBJ1-3, with 7 positions matching TRBD1. CDR1 and CDR2 from the germline V gene are SGHKS and YYEKEE (reference sequence). V gave up 3 bases and J gave up 4 bases; unmatched junction bases: 16. The CDR3 runs 18 residues. CDR3 sequence (DNA): TGTGCCAGCAGCTCCTTCCCGCAGACAGGGATCTCCGGAAACACCATATATTTT. Residues: CASSSFPQTGISGNTIYF.

The CDR3 reads CASRRTGYRATEAFF. The CDR3 nucleotides read TGTGCCAGCAGACGGACAGGTTATAGGGCCACTGAAGCTTTCTTT. The chain has TRBV2 and TRBJ1-1; 7 bases line up with TRBD1. V was clipped by 6 bases and J by 4 bases; unmatched bases: 11. Germline V CDR1 and CDR2: SNHLY, FYNNEI. The CDR3 length is 15 residues.

This rearrangement joins TRBV7-2 to TRBJ1-2, with a possible D match to TRBD1 (5 bases). The CDR3 consists of 13 residues. Germline V CDR1 and CDR2: SGHTA, FQGNSA. Trimming cost V 2 bases and J 4 bases, with 8 bases left between them. Written as DNA, the CDR3 is TGTGCCAGCAGCTTAACAGGTCCCTATGGCTACACCTTC. This sequence encodes CASSLTGPYGYTF.

In nucleotides, the CDR3 is TGTGCCAGCAGCCAAGATCTAGAGCTTCTGGCTTCACCCCTCCACTTT. It is translated as CASSQDLELLASPLHF. This chain uses TRBV3-1 (or the pseudogene TRBV3-2) with TRBJ1-6; D gene uncertain. Trimming removed 0 bases at V and 9 bases at J, with 15 bases between. The CDR3 contains 16 residues. Germline CDR1 reads LGHDT; CDR2 reads YNNKEL (reference sequence).

The V call is TRBV5-4, the J call TRBJ1-1, with 10 bases fitting TRBD1. Trimming cost V 3 bases and J 1 base; bases outside gene matches: 6. CDR1 and CDR2 (germline): SGHNT, YYREEE (reference sequence). The CDR3 contains 16 residues. For the CDR3, the DNA is TGTGCCAGCAGCTCCGGGACAGGGGTGGGGAACACTGAAGCTTTCTTT. This sequence encodes CASSSGTGVGNTEAFF.

This chain connects TRBV30 to TRBJ1-4; D may be TRBD1 (5 bases). CDR3 length equals 16 residues. Trimming left V 2 bases short and J 2 bases short, with 15 bases between. Germline V gene data show CDR1 as GTSNPN and CDR2 as SVGIG (reference sequence). The CDR3 region is CAWSTPGRATNEKLFF. Here the CDR3 DNA reads TGTGCCTGGAGTACCCCAGGGAGGGCGACTAATGAAAAACTGTTTTTT.

This sequence joins TRBV6-5 and TRBJ2-5; TRBD2 matches 10 bases. The CDR3 has 15 amino acids. Germline V gene sequence: CDR1 MNHEY, CDR2 SVGAGI. V gave up 6 bases and J gave up 5 bases; unmatched junction bases: 9. This CDR3 is CASSPAGGPGETQYF. Here the CDR3 DNA reads TGTGCCAGCAGCCCAGCGGGGGGGCCGGGGGAGACCCAGTACTTC.

This chain connects TRBV3-1 (or the pseudogene TRBV3-2) to TRBJ1-2; D uncertain. V was clipped by 1 base and J by 5 bases, with 14 bases between them. Germline-derived CDR1 and CDR2 are LGHDT and YNNKEL (reference sequence). This CDR3 is built from 15 residues. DNA of the CDR3: TGTGCCAGCAGCCAAGGTTCTCCCATGCGTTATGGCTACACCTTC. Protein sequence: CASSQGSPMRYGYTF.

The chain links TRBV5-6 to TRBJ2-7; 12 bases agree with TRBD1. Germline lookup yields CDR1 SGHDT and CDR2 YYEEEE. Germline trimming cut 5 bases from V and 3 bases from J; bases unmatched to any gene: 9. This CDR3 comprises 16 residues. The CDR3 coding sequence is TGTGCCAGCAGTTTCGTAGGGACAGGGGGCTTCTACGAGCAGTACGTC. Its protein product is CASSFVGTGGFYEQYV.